The 24 T cell receptor beta chains below were found in one sample sequenced in a study of T cells after yellow fever vaccination. Each CDR3 protein is one row after TCRdb ran MiXCR on the 5' RACE reads. The sample has some 320,000 distinct CDR3 sequences, about 9.5% seen once. Sample: PBMCs, taken on the day of the first yellow fever vaccination. All receptors come from a man aged 18 to 30 who received the YFV17D yellow fever vaccine.

This clonotype has more than one count but fewer than ten. The chain recombines TRBV20-1 with TRBJ1-1; possibly TRBD1 for D (6 bases). Germline V gene data show CDR1 as DFQATT and CDR2 as SNEGSKA (reference sequence). The CDR3 sequence is 13 residues long. Trimming took 6 bases from V and 5 from J, leaving 16 bases between them. The CDR3 DNA reads TGCAGTGCACCTAGACAGGAGGGGACTGAAGCTTTCTTT. Translation: CSAPRQEGTEAFF.

The gene calls are TRBV7-9 and TRBJ2-1; 8 bases line up with TRBD1. The CDR3 is 14 amino acids. J was trimmed by 9 bases and V by 1 base; bases with no gene match: 5. CDR1 and CDR2 from the germline V gene are SEHNR and FQNEAQ (reference sequence). CDR3 in DNA: TGTGCCAGCAGCTTAGGTTTCAGGGGGCTTGAGCAGTTCTTC. Translated: CASSLGFRGLEQFF.

The chain couples TRBV6-5 to TRBJ2-2; possible D gene TRBD2, 5 bases. V lost 8 bases and J lost 6, with 10 bases in between. Per germline, CDR1 MNHEY and CDR2 SVGAGI. The CDR3 totals 12 residues. The CDR3 DNA follows: TGTGCCAGCGCGGGTGGTCCCGGGGAGCTGTTTTTT. Protein sequence: CASAGGPGELFF.

The chain is built from TRBV7-9 and TRBJ1-1; D is undetermined. Trimming left V 3 bases short and J 5 bases short, with 10 bases between. CDR3 size: 13 residues. Germline loops: CDR1 SEHNR, CDR2 FQNEAQ (reference sequence). The CDR3 here is CASSFYQQTEAFF. Written as DNA, the CDR3 is TGTGCCAGCAGCTTTTATCAACAAACTGAAGCTTTCTTT.

This clonotype was picked up a small number of times. This rearrangement joins TRBV18 to TRBJ2-7; weak D call: TRBD1 (6 bases). CDR3 length: 14 amino acids. The V and J ends lost 2 bases and 3 bases respectively, with 11 bases between them. Germline V CDR1 and CDR2: KGHSH, LQKENI. CDR3 loop: CASSPGRQVYEQYF. The CDR3 nucleotides read TGTGCCAGCTCACCAGGTAGACAGGTCTACGAGCAGTACTTC. The variable domain in full, with the rest retrieved from reference TRBV18 and TRBJ2-7, is NAGVMQNPRHLVRRRGQEARLRCSPMKGHSHVYWYRQLPEEGLKFMVYLQKENIIDESGMPKERFSAEFPKEGPSILRIQQVVRGDSAAYFCASSPGRQVYEQYFGPGTRLTVT.

This clonotype has a count of ten or more. The rearrangement links TRBV7-2 to TRBJ2-1, with TRBD2 as a possible D gene (6 bases). This CDR3 comprises 16 residues. V dropped 3 bases and J dropped 8 bases, with 20 bases sitting between them. Germline assignment: CDR1 SGHTA and CDR2 FQGNSA. The CDR3 loop is CASSFTRDAGGDEQFF. In DNA form, the CDR3 reads TGTGCCAGCAGCTTTACCCGGGACGCCGGAGGGGATGAGCAGTTCTTC.

This chain links TRBV15 with TRBJ1-4; D gene uncertain. This CDR3 is 15 amino acids long. V was pared by 1 base and J by 3 bases, with 9 bases between. Germline CDR1 LNHNV, CDR2 YYDKDF (reference sequence). CDR3 in amino acids: CATSRVPVANEKLFF. The CDR3, as DNA: TGTGCCACCAGCAGAGTTCCGGTTGCTAATGAAAAACTGTTTTTT.

The chain combines TRBV11-1 with TRBJ2-5; 13 positions agree with TRBD2. The germline gives CDR1 SGHAT, CDR2 FQDESV (reference sequence). The V segment lost 1 base and the J segment 2 bases; nucleotides outside the gene matches: 1. This CDR3 spans 16 amino acids. The CDR3 here is CASSLGGLAGQETQYF. CDR3 coding DNA: TGTGCCAGCAGCTTAGGGGGACTAGCGGGACAAGAGACCCAGTACTTC.

The chain joins TRBV4-3 to TRBJ2-1; the D call may be TRBD1 or TRBD2 (5 bases each). This CDR3 has 14 residues. The V end lost 4 bases, the J end lost 9 bases, and 16 bases lay between the germline ends. Germline V gene lookup returns CDR1 LGHNA and CDR2 YSLEER. In nucleotides, the CDR3 is TGCGCCAGCAGCCCAACCCGCAGGGACCGTGAGCAGTTCTTC. This translates into CASSPTRRDREQFF.

The sample holds a few counts of this clonotype. This chain links TRBV9 with TRBJ1-3; tentative D call: TRBD1 (6 bases). Per germline, CDR1 SGDLS and CDR2 YYNGEE. Trimming cost V 3 bases and J 0 bases, with 7 bases left between them. This CDR3 is 14 amino acids long. For the CDR3, the DNA is TGTGCCAGCAGCGGGACAGTCTCTGGAAACACCATATATTTT. Amino acid sequence: CASSGTVSGNTIYF. Combining the CDR3 with reference TRBV9 and TRBJ1-3 gives the whole variable domain DSGVTQTPKHLITATGQRVTLRCSPRSGDLSVYWYQQSLDQGLQFLIQYYNGEERAKGNILERFSAQQFPDLHSELNLSSLELGDSALYFCASSGTVSGNTIYFGEGSWLTVV.

The chain uses TRBV5-1 and TRBJ2-3; D might be TRBD2 (7 bases). Germline V gene data show CDR1 as SGHRS and CDR2 as YFSETQ. The V end lost 7 bases, the J end lost 3 bases, and 21 bases lay between the germline ends. The CDR3 totals 16 residues. The CDR3: CASSGGGTFITDTQYF. DNA of the CDR3: TGCGCCAGCTCCGGGGGAGGGACATTCATAACAGATACGCAGTATTTT. The entire variable domain, with the rest obtained from reference TRBV5-1 and TRBJ2-3, is as follows: KAGVTQTPRYLIKTRGQQVTLSCSPISGHRSVSWYQQTPGQGLQFLFEYFSETQRNKGNFPGRFSGRQFSNSRSEMNVSTLELGDSALYLCASSGGGTFITDTQYFGPGTRLTVL.

CDR3 bases: TGTGCCAGCAGCTTAAAGGCGGGACAGGGAGGTGGACCCTGGACTGGGAACACTGAAGCTTTCTTT. Its translation: CASSLKAGQGGGPWTGNTEAFF. This sequence joins TRBV7-3 and TRBJ1-1; 9 nucleotides agree with TRBD1. The CDR3 is 22 amino acids. Losses at the gene ends were 1 base for V and 1 base for J; bases not matched to a gene: 22. CDR1 and CDR2 from the germline V gene are SGHTA and FQGTGA. The full variable domain, rest sourced from reference TRBV7-3 and TRBJ1-1, is GAGVSQTPSNKVTEKGKYVELRCDPISGHTALYWYRQSLGQGPEFLIYFQGTGAADDSGLPNDRFFAVRPEGSVSTLKIQRTERGDSAVYLCASSLKAGQGGGPWTGNTEAFFGQGTRLTVV.

Concerning this clonotype itself: Germline is not matched at one junction end, which may reflect a read error. The chain employs TRBV10-3 and TRBJ2-5, with 8 bases lining up with TRBD1. Per the germline V gene, CDR1 is ENHRY and CDR2 is SYGVKD. The CDR3 runs 13 residues. In DNA form, the CDR3 reads TGTCCCATCAGTGCGGACAGGGTAGAGACCCAGTACTTC. Its translation: CPISADRVETQYF.

In this sample, this clonotype turned up a few times. The chain links TRBV5-1 to TRBJ2-1; 12 nucleotides line up with TRBD2. Losses at the gene ends were 5 bases for V and 4 bases for J; bases not matched to a gene: 13. The CDR3 consists of 18 residues. Germline V gives CDR1 SGHRS, CDR2 YFSETQ. Written as DNA, the CDR3 is TGCGCCAGCAGTGTGTCTAGCGGGGGGGCGACCGCTTACAATGAGCAGTTCTTC. Translating it yields CASSVSSGGATAYNEQFF.

The gene calls are TRBV21-1 and TRBJ2-3; TRBD2 is the table's D call and was not checked against the DNA. TRBV21-1 is deemed a pseudogene. This CDR3 contains 15 residues. The CDR3 DNA reads TGTGCGGCCAGCCCCGGGGGGGGGGGCACAGATACGCAGTATTTT. Its protein is CAASPGGGGTDTQYF.

This clonotype showed up just a few times. The rearrangement uses TRBV28 and TRBJ1-6, with 11 bases matching TRBD1. V was clipped by 6 bases and J by 8 bases; unmatched bases: 6. The germline V gene encodes CDR1 MDHEN and CDR2 SYDVKM. The CDR3 contains 15 residues. The CDR3 nucleotides read TGTGCCAGCAGCCTGGACAGGGGGCCACATTCACCCCTCCACTTT. Its protein is CASSLDRGPHSPLHF.

This chain joins TRBV29-1 and TRBJ2-2; no clear D gene. Trimming shortened V by 1 base and J by 0 bases, and 9 bases separated the two germline ends. The length of the CDR3 is 15 residues. The germline gives CDR1 SQVTM, CDR2 ANQGSEA. The CDR3 sequence: CSVEAAGTNTGELFF. CDR3 DNA sequence: TGCAGCGTTGAAGCGGCAGGCACGAACACCGGGGAGCTGTTTTTT.

This clonotype was detected ten times or more. The CDR3, as DNA: TGTGCCAGTAGAGCCGGGACAGGGGTCGATGGAGGCACTGAAGCTTTCTTT. Its protein is CASRAGTGVDGGTEAFF. The chain couples TRBV19 to TRBJ1-1; TRBD1 matches 10 bases. V trimming: 6 bases; J trimming: 4 bases; junction bases outside the gene matches: 14. The CDR3 has 17 residues. Germline V lookup: CDR1 LNHDA, CDR2 SQIVND (reference sequence).

This chain joins TRBV5-1 and TRBJ2-2; either TRBD1 or TRBD2 may supply D (5 bases each). CDR3 length equals 16 residues. The V end was cut by 5 bases, the J end by 1 base, with 15 bases between. Germline assignment: CDR1 SGHRS and CDR2 YFSETQ. Here the CDR3 reads CASSTGAQLNTGELFF. The CDR3 DNA reads as TGCGCCAGCAGTACCGGGGCTCAACTGAACACCGGGGAGCTGTTTTTT.

The table lists this clonotype with a few counts. This chain uses TRBV5-1 with TRBJ1-1; the match to TRBD1 covers 7 bases. Looked up from germline, CDR1 is SGHRS and CDR2 is YFSETQ. The CDR3 sequence is 15 residues long. V shed 0 bases and J 5 bases; nucleotides not matched to a gene: 7. The CDR3 DNA follows: TGCGCCAGCAGCTTGGTCGGAGGGGGCTTTACTGAAGCTTTCTTT. It encodes CASSLVGGGFTEAFF. The complete variable domain, with remaining parts taken from reference TRBV5-1 and TRBJ1-1, reads KAGVTQTPRYLIKTRGQQVTLSCSPISGHRSVSWYQQTPGQGLQFLFEYFSETQRNKGNFPGRFSGRQFSNSRSEMNVSTLELGDSALYLCASSLVGGGFTEAFFGQGTRLTVV.

Only a few counts were recorded for this clonotype. At one end the junction does not follow the germline gene, possibly because of a read error. This sequence joins TRBV12-3 or TRBV12-4 and TRBJ2-6, with D uncertain. The CDR3 totals 13 residues. The CDR3 DNA reads as TGTGCCAGCTGTTTTCCTGGGGCCAACGTCCTGACTTTC. It yields the protein CASCFPGANVLTF.

This clonotype was found a few times. The CDR3 spells CASSQEVPVAGLNTEAFF. The CDR3 DNA is TGTGCCAGCAGCCAAGAAGTACCAGTTGCAGGCTTGAACACTGAAGCTTTCTTT. The V and J genes are TRBV3-1 and TRBJ1-1; no firm D call. The CDR3 extends over 18 amino acids. Germline CDR1 reads LGHDT; CDR2 reads YNNKEL (reference sequence). Trimming took off 0 bases at V and 0 bases at J, with 17 bases between the two ends.

In this sample, this clonotype turned up a few times. The chain's CDR3 is CASSFPTGRQETQYF. The CDR3 DNA reads TGTGCCAGCAGCTTCCCGACAGGGCGCCAAGAGACCCAGTACTTC. V and J are TRBV7-2 and TRBJ2-5; 7 bases match TRBD1. Trimming removed 3 bases from V and 1 base from J; junction bases left unmatched: 5. This CDR3 is built from 15 residues. Germline V gene lookup returns CDR1 SGHTA and CDR2 FQGNSA.

There are a few counts of this clonotype. V and J are TRBV7-2 and TRBJ1-2; D is ambiguous. Trimming pared 5 bases from V and 7 bases from J, leaving 8 bases between. The V gene's germline CDR1 is SGHTA and CDR2 FQGNSA. The CDR3 consists of 11 residues. The CDR3 protein is CASSKRSGYTF. In DNA, the CDR3 is TGTGCCAGCAGCAAACGAAGTGGCTACACCTTC.